This TCR beta chain originates from a study of T cells in Graves' hyperthyroidism and ophthalmopathy. As regards this clonotype: Its antigen remains unknown.

Study-wide results and caveats: Blood also contained most expanded thyroid clonotypes above 0.001. A model of 13 V-J pairs discriminated ophthalmopathy from stable hyperthyroidism.

The V and J ends lost 6 bases and 7 bases respectively, with 15 bases between them. The CDR3 has 12 amino acids. The germline V gene has CDR1 DFQATT and CDR2 SNEGSKA (reference sequence). Amplification targeted TCR beta CDR3 regions from RNA transcripts. TCR CDR3 regions were first amplified by RT-PCR with HTBI primers. TCRdb independently ran MiXCR on the multiplex PCR reads; one entry per CDR3 protein. The data hold about 98,000 distinct CDR3 sequences, with around 42% observed a single time. The definition of stable Graves' hyperthyroidism was no ophthalmopathy progression within 18 months. Patients aged 18 to 65 had newly diagnosed hyperthyroidism of under 2 months' duration.

This sequence was found in a woman aged 30 to 39 with Graves' hyperthyroidism. This chain joins TRBV20-1 and TRBJ2-5; D is ambiguous. The specimen sequenced was peripheral blood or thyroid tissue (not recorded which). The CDR3: CSASSQVGTQYF. Here the CDR3 DNA reads TGCAGTGCCAGCAGCCAAGTGGGGACCCAGTACTTC.